A selection of T cell receptor beta chains follows, all from one sample in a study of cytomegalovirus exposure and HLA in healthy donors. The data were produced by immunoSEQ multiplex PCR, yet TCRdb's version contains in-frame clones alone and is incomplete. This table holds approximately 170,000 clones, under 85% found once. The sample was PBMCs. Source of these receptors: a man aged 45-65 years in good health and CMV-seropositive. CDR3s include the opening cysteine and the closing phenylalanine or tryptophan. A D gene is named only where the DNA matches it firmly. Where a row states a size, it is once, few, many or the class of an expanded clone; other rows omit it.

TRBV7-8	NA	NA	TRBJ2-1	TGTGCCAGCAGCTTAGGTGGCGGATCGGATGAGCAGTTCTTC	CASSLGGGSDEQFF
TRBV7-9	TRBD2	NA	TRBJ2-5	TGTGCCAGCAGAGCGGGGACTGTACAAGAGACCCAGTACTTC	CASRAGTVQETQYF
TRBV30	TRBD2	NA	TRBJ2-3	TGTGCCTGGAGTGTATTGGCGGGGGGCACAGATACGCAGTATTTT	CAWSVLAGGTDTQYF
TRBV6-5	NA	NA	TRBJ2-7	TGTGCCAGCAGATCACTCCTTAACTACGAGCAGTACTTC	CASRSLLNYEQYF
TRBV18	TRBD1	NA	TRBJ2-3	TGTGCCAGCTCACCAGGCGACAGGGGACGTACGCAGTATTTT	CASSPGDRGRTQYF
TRBV9	TRBD1	NA	TRBJ2-5	TGTGCCAGCAGCGTAGATAGGGGGCGAGAGACCCAGTACTTC	CASSVDRGRETQYF
TRBV18	NA	NA	TRBJ2-5	TGTGCCAGCTCACCACAGACAGGCAACCAAGAGACCCAGTACTTC	CASSPQTGNQETQYF
TRBV19	NA	NA	TRBJ2-1	TGTGCCAGTAGTTCGACGGCGGCGCCCTACAATGAGCAGTTCTTC	CASSSTAAPYNEQFF
TRBV4-1	TRBD2	NA	TRBJ2-3	TGCGCCAGCAGCCAACCGAGCGGGAGGAACGCAGATACGCAGTATTTT	CASSQPSGRNADTQYF
TRBV10-3	TRBD1	NA	TRBJ1-6	TGTGCCATCCAGAGCGGGACAGGGGATCCCTACAATTCACCCCTCCACTTT	CAIQSGTGDPYNSPLHF
TRBV6-1	NA	NA	TRBJ1-2	TGTGCCAGCAGTGTACAGGACTACGGCTACACCTTC	CASSVQDYGYTF
TRBV7-9	NA	NA	TRBJ2-1	TGTGCCAGCAGCTACCCCGGAGGGGGACTAACCTACAATGAGCAGTTCTTC	CASSYPGGGLTYNEQFF
TRBV7-9	NA	NA	TRBJ2-7	TGTGCCAGCAGCTTAGGGGGCGACGAGCAGTACTTC	CASSLGGDEQYF
TRBV9	NA	NA	TRBJ2-1	TGTGCCAGCAGCACCCTAGGGGGTTACATTGAAAATGAGCAGTTCTTC	CASSTLGGYIENEQFF
TRBV7-2	NA	NA	TRBJ1-1	TGTGCCAGCAGCTTAGTGCGGGGGTCCACTGAAGCTTTCTTT	CASSLVRGSTEAFF
TRBV9	TRBD1	NA	TRBJ1-2	TGTGCCAGCAGCGCACAGGGGGTGAATTATGGCTACACCTTC	CASSAQGVNYGYTF
TRBV27	TRBD2	few	TRBJ2-7	TGTGCCAGCAGTTCCAAAACTAGCGGGAGATACAACTACGAGCAGTACTTC	CASSSKTSGRYNYEQYF
TRBV13	TRBD2	NA	TRBJ2-1	TGTGCCAGCAGCTTAGTAGCGGGATTCTACAATGAGCAGTTCTTC	CASSLVAGFYNEQFF
TRBV5-1	NA	NA	TRBJ2-5	TGCGCCAGCTCCCTGGGGGGGGCAGCCCAAGAGACCCAGTACTTC	CASSLGGAAQETQYF
TRBV7-3	TRBD2	NA	TRBJ2-7	TGTGCCAGCAGCCCAGGACTAGCGGGACCCTACGAGCAGTACTTC	CASSPGLAGPYEQYF
TRBV27	NA	once	TRBJ1-1	TGTGCCAGCAGTTCCCCTGTCGGGGGGCCCCCGGACACTGAAGCTTTCTTT	CASSSPVGGPPDTEAFF
TRBV29-1	TRBD1	NA	TRBJ2-5	TGCAGCGTGATGGGACAGCAAGAGACCCAGTACTTC	CSVMGQQETQYF
TRBV9	TRBD1	once	TRBJ2-1	TGTGCCAGCAGCACCCGGGACAGGGGAAATGAGCAGTTCTTC	CASSTRDRGNEQFF
TRBV19	TRBD2	NA	TRBJ2-2	TGTGCCAGTAGTATGCGGGAGCGCACCGGGGAGCTGTTTTTT	CASSMRERTGELFF
TRBV7-3	NA	NA	TRBJ2-3	TGTGCCAGCAGCTTAGCGGTTGGCCTCGGAGATACGCAGTATTTT	CASSLAVGLGDTQYF
TRBV27	NA	NA	TRBJ2-5	TGTGCCAGCAGTTCCGGACTCCCTGGGGAGACCCAGTACTTC	CASSSGLPGETQYF
TRBV5-6	NA	once	TRBJ1-3	TGTGCCAGCAGCCTGGACTTTAGCTCTGGAAACACCATATATTTT	CASSLDFSSGNTIYF
TRBV4-3	NA	NA	TRBJ1-5	TGCGCCAGCAGCCAAGTTGCGGGGCAGCCCCAGCATTTT	CASSQVAGQPQHF
TRBV7-9	TRBD1	once	TRBJ1-1	TGTGCCAGCAGACAGTCCGGGACAGAACAATTCACTGAAGCTTTCTTT	CASRQSGTEQFTEAFF
TRBV25-1	TRBD1	NA	TRBJ1-1	TGTGCCAGCAGCACAGGGGTTGGGACTGAAGCTTTCTTT	CASSTGVGTEAFF
TRBV19	NA	NA	TRBJ1-2	TGTGCCAGTAGATCCTCCCAAACAGGGAACTATGGCTACACCTTC	CASRSSQTGNYGYTF
TRBV7-3	NA	NA	TRBJ1-2	TGTGCCAGCAGCCCTACGTCGGGGAGAGGTGGCTACACCTTC	CASSPTSGRGGYTF
TRBV29-1	TRBD2	NA	TRBJ2-7	TGCAGCGTGGGACTAGCGGGAGGGCCCAACGAGCAGTACTTC	CSVGLAGGPNEQYF
TRBV4-3	TRBD2	NA	TRBJ2-7	TGCGCCAGCAGCCAGATTACTCCCGGGGGGGCCACCTACGAGCAGTACTTC	CASSQITPGGATYEQYF
TRBV6-5	TRBD2	once	TRBJ2-7	TGTGCCACCCAGGCCGGGACTACCTTATTCTACGAGCAGTACTTC	CATQAGTTLFYEQYF
TRBV28	NA	NA	TRBJ1-2	TGTGCCAGCAGTGTAGGGGTTGGCTACACCTTC	CASSVGVGYTF
TRBV9	NA	NA	TRBJ2-1	TGTGCCAGCAGCGATGGGGGGGGACAGGAGTTCTTC	CASSDGGGQEFF
TRBV10-3	TRBD1	NA	TRBJ2-7	TGTGCCATCAGTGAGCTCTTGGACAGGGGCGTCTACGAGCAGTACTTC	CAISELLDRGVYEQYF
TRBV14	TRBD1	few	TRBJ1-1	TGTGCCAGCAGTCGAGGACAGGGAACGGGGGACACTGAAGCTTTCTTT	CASSRGQGTGDTEAFF
TRBV6-6	TRBD1	few	TRBJ1-3	TGTGCCAGCAGTTCCCGTGGGGACAGGCGAGGAAACACCATATATTTT	CASSSRGDRRGNTIYF
TRBV5-6	NA	NA	TRBJ2-7	TGTGTCAGCAGCTTGGGGGCGACTACCTACGAGCAGTACTTC	CVSSLGATTYEQYF
TRBV28	TRBD1	NA	TRBJ1-1	TGTGCCAGCAGTTTAGGGGACAGAACTTTCACTGAAGCTTTCTTT	CASSLGDRTFTEAFF
TRBV4-1	NA	NA	TRBJ2-2	TGCGCCAGCAGCCCCCTCGTAAGCGCGAACACCGGGGAGCTGTTTTTT	CASSPLVSANTGELFF
TRBV28	NA	NA	TRBJ1-6	TGTGCCAGCAGTTTATTAGGCAGGGGTGGGAATTCACCCCTCCACTTT	CASSLLGRGGNSPLHF
TRBV15	TRBD1	NA	TRBJ2-3	TGTGCCACCAGCAGAGGAACAGGGGTCAGCACAGATACGCAGTATTTT	CATSRGTGVSTDTQYF
TRBV11-2	NA	NA	TRBJ2-2	TGTGCCAGCAGCCCCTACACCGGGGAGCTGTTTTTT	CASSPYTGELFF
TRBV9	TRBD2	NA	TRBJ2-3	TGTGCCAGCAGCGTAGGCGGGAGGGCAATAGATACGCAGTATTTT	CASSVGGRAIDTQYF
TRBV4-1	TRBD2	NA	TRBJ2-7	TGCGCCAGCAGCCAAGATCTTACGACTAGCGGCTCCTACGAGCAGTACTTC	CASSQDLTTSGSYEQYF
TRBV5-1	NA	NA	TRBJ2-7	TGCGCCAGCAGCTTGGCGTCCGGGACATACTCCTACGAGCAGTACTTC	CASSLASGTYSYEQYF
TRBV6-6	NA	NA	TRBJ2-2	TGTGCCAGCAGTTACGCCGGAGGGTGGGACACCGGGGAGCTGTTTTTT	CASSYAGGWDTGELFF
TRBV19	NA	NA	TRBJ2-1	TGTGCCAGTAGTATATTTTCGGGAACAAACAATGAGCAGTTCTTC	CASSIFSGTNNEQFF
TRBV9	TRBD2	NA	TRBJ2-1	TGTGCCAGCAGTGACACCGGGACTAGGGACAATGAGCAGTTCTTC	CASSDTGTRDNEQFF
TRBV5-6	NA	NA	TRBJ1-5	TGTGCCAGCAGCCTGGGGGGGCCCAGGGCGCCCAATCAGCCCCAGCATTTT	CASSLGGPRAPNQPQHF
TRBV28	NA	NA	TRBJ2-2	TGTGCCAGCAGTTTATTGGCAGGGAACGGGGAGCTGTTTTTT	CASSLLAGNGELFF